This TCR beta chain was observed in a study of blood T cell repertoires in COVID-19. This table comes from immunoSEQ multiplex PCR, and its TCRdb copy is limited to in-frame clones, with some not included. This sample has around 63,000 clones, with about four fifths found just once. The V gene's germline CDR1 is MDHEN and CDR2 SYDVKM. The CDR3 contains 13 residues. V lost 3 bases to trimming and J lost 1 base, with 6 bases between them. The rearrangement links TRBV28 to TRBJ1-2; D ambiguous. Sequenced sample: peripheral blood. This TCR derives from an elderly woman with active or convalescent COVID-19. The CDR3 here is CASSFRSNYGYTF. CDR3 DNA sequence: TGTGCCAGCAGTTTCCGGAGTAACTATGGCTACACCTTC.